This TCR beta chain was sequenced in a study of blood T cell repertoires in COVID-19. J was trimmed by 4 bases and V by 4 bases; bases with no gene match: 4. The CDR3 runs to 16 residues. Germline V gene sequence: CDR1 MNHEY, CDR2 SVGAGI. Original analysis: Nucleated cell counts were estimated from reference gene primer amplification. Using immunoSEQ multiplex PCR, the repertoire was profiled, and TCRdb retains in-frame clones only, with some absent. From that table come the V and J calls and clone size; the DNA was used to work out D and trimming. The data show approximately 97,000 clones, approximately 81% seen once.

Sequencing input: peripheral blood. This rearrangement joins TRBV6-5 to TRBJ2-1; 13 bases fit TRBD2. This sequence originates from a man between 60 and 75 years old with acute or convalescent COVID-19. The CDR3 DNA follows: TGTGCCAGCAGTTTAAGGACTAGCGGGGGTTACAATGAGCAGTTCTTC. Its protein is CASSLRTSGGYNEQFF.